Each of the 10 T cell receptor beta chains below was sequenced from the same sample in a study of human versus mouse CDR3 diversity and MHC coevolution. Method: immunoSEQ multiplex PCR; TCRdb's copy keeps in-frame clones and lacks some. The table records just under 60,000 clones, around 94% of them present only once. Material: naive CD4+ T cells from blood. Subset in this sample: CD45RO-negative CD62L-positive naive CD4 T cells. These receptors all come from a person aged 55 to 70 in good health.

This rearrangement joins TRBV14 to TRBJ2-7, with TRBD2 identical over 9 bases. V was pared by 1 base and J by 9 bases, with 13 bases of the junction left unmatched. The CDR3 length is 16 residues. CDR1 is SGHDN, CDR2 FVKESK, per germline. The CDR3 is CASSQGVVAGVIRQYF. The CDR3 DNA reads TGTGCCAGCAGCCAAGGAGTAGTAGCGGGGGTTATACGGCAGTACTTC.

The chain links TRBV7-9 to TRBJ2-1; the match to TRBD2 covers 13 bases. The CDR3 covers 16 residues. Trimming took 4 bases from V and 5 from J; bases not matched to a gene: 5. CDR1 and CDR2 from the germline V gene are SEHNR and FQNEAQ (reference sequence). CDR3 sequence reads: CASSSGLAGAHNEQFF. The CDR3 nucleotides read TGTGCCAGCAGCTCCGGACTAGCGGGAGCCCACAATGAGCAGTTCTTC.

The gene calls are TRBV11-2 and TRBJ1-1; 7 positions agree with TRBD1. With V trimmed by 4 bases and J by 1 base, 6 bases remained unmatched. The CDR3 extends over 15 amino acids. The V gene's germline CDR1 is SGHAT and CDR2 FQNNGV. The CDR3 bases are TGTGCCAGCAGCTCCGGACAGGCCACGAACACTGAAGCTTTCTTT. Protein sequence: CASSSGQATNTEAFF.

This CDR3 reads CASSLSRGAGYEQYF. The CDR3 DNA follows: TGTGCCAGCAGTTTATCTCGGGGGGCAGGATACGAGCAGTACTTC. V is TRBV27 and J is TRBJ2-7; a possible D gene is TRBD2 (7 bases). CDR3 size: 15 residues. CDR1 MNHEY and CDR2 SMNVEV come from the germline V gene (reference sequence). Trimming stripped 0 bases from V and 4 bases from J, with 13 bases between.

This clone was detected only once. The chain uses TRBV5-1 and TRBJ2-7, with 12 bases aligning to TRBD2. J was trimmed by 1 base and V by 0 bases; bases with no gene match: 2. The CDR3 has 16 amino acids. Germline CDR1 reads SGHRS; CDR2 reads YFSETQ. Here the CDR3 reads CASSLDLAGGSYEQYF. The CDR3 DNA sequence: TGCGCCAGCAGCTTGGATCTAGCGGGAGGGTCCTACGAGCAGTACTTC.

The V and J genes are TRBV19 and TRBJ2-3; maybe TRBD2 (6 bases). Per the germline V gene, CDR1 is LNHDA and CDR2 is SQIVND (reference sequence). V was pared by 5 bases and J by 1 base, with 13 bases between. The CDR3 is 15 residues long. The chain's CDR3 is CASSPNGGRTDTQYF. In DNA form, the CDR3 reads TGTGCCAGTAGTCCTAACGGGGGACGCACAGATACGCAGTATTTT.

Regarding this clone: This likely comes from a read error, as the CDR3 has no conserved phenylalanine or tryptophan at its end. This chain connects TRBV4-2 to TRBJ2-7; 9 bases align to TRBD2. V lost 3 bases and J lost 4; bases outside the gene matches: 10. This CDR3 spans 16 amino acids. The germline gives CDR1 LGHNA, CDR2 YNFKEQ. The CDR3 loop is CASSQASGTSFYEQYL. The CDR3 DNA follows: TGTGCCAGCAGCCAGGCCTCCGGGACTAGCTTTTACGAGCAGTACCTC.

The chain has TRBV27 and TRBJ2-2; the D is unclear. Germline CDR1 MNHEY, CDR2 SMNVEV (reference sequence). The CDR3 is made up of 14 amino acids. Between the trimmed V and J ends, which lost 4 bases and 4 bases, there was a span of 10 bases. The CDR3 sequence is CASSYSPGTGELFF. The CDR3 DNA sequence: TGTGCCAGCAGTTACTCCCCGGGCACCGGGGAGCTGTTTTTT.

The V and J genes are TRBV28 and TRBJ1-4, with D maybe TRBD1 (6 bases). Trimming left V 6 bases short and J 7 bases short, with 15 bases between. The CDR3 sequence is 14 residues long. Germline loops: CDR1 MDHEN, CDR2 SYDVKM. The CDR3 DNA sequence: TGTGCCAGCAGCTTTACAGGGACCCTTGAAAAACTGTTTTTT. This encodes CASSFTGTLEKLFF.

V and J are TRBV9 and TRBJ2-3; TRBD1 matches at 8 bases. This CDR3 contains 15 residues. Germline V CDR1 and CDR2: SGDLS, YYNGEE. The V and J ends lost 4 bases and 1 base, in that order; junction bases with no gene match: 5. In DNA, the CDR3 is TGTGCCAGCAGCCTCAGGGGGCTGGGCACAGATACGCAGTATTTT. Its translation is CASSLRGLGTDTQYF.